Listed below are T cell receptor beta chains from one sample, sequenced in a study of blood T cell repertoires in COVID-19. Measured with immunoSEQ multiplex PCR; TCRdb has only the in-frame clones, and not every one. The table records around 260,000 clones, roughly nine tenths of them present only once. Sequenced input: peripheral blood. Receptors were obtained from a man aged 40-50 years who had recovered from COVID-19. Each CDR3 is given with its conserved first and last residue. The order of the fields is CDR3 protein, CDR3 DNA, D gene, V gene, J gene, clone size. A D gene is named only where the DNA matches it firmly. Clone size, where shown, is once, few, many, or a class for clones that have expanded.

CDR3aa: CALATGPLNSPLHF; CDR3nt: TGTGCCTTAGCCACAGGGCCCCTTAATTCACCCCTCCACTTT; d_gene: .; v_gene: TRBV3-1/TRBV3-2; j_gene: TRBJ1-6; abundance: .
CDR3aa: CASSRDTTTGELFF; CDR3nt: TGCGCCAGCAGTAGGGACACCACCACCGGGGAGCTGTTTTTT; d_gene: .; v_gene: TRBV5-1; j_gene: TRBJ2-2; abundance: few
CDR3aa: CASSLQGDGAGYTF; CDR3nt: TGCGCCAGCAGCTTACAGGGGGATGGTGCTGGCTACACCTTC; d_gene: TRBD1; v_gene: TRBV5-1; j_gene: TRBJ1-2; abundance: .
CDR3aa: CASRLGLANTGELFF; CDR3nt: TGTGCCAGCAGACTGGGGCTCGCGAACACCGGGGAGCTGTTTTTT; d_gene: .; v_gene: TRBV2; j_gene: TRBJ2-2; abundance: once
CDR3aa: CSVDPSGRGLLNYGYTF; CDR3nt: TGCAGCGTTGACCCCTCGGGCAGGGGGCTCTTAAACTATGGCTACACCTTC; d_gene: TRBD1; v_gene: TRBV29-1; j_gene: TRBJ1-2; abundance: once
CDR3aa: CASSATGLAGGGNEQFF; CDR3nt: TGTGCCAGCAGTGCGACGGGACTAGCGGGGGGAGGGAATGAGCAGTTCTTC; d_gene: TRBD2; v_gene: TRBV6-1; j_gene: TRBJ2-1; abundance: .
CDR3aa: CATSNTGEQYF; CDR3nt: TGTGCCACCTCTAATACAGGTGAGCAGTACTTC; d_gene: .; v_gene: TRBV6-5; j_gene: TRBJ2-7; abundance: .
CDR3aa: CASTPSPGVGGAGGYNEQFF; CDR3nt: TGTGCCAGCACCCCTTCCCCCGGTGTTGGAGGGGCGGGAGGGTACAATGAGCAGTTCTTC; d_gene: TRBD2; v_gene: TRBV2; j_gene: TRBJ2-1; abundance: .
CDR3aa: CASRQGAGTEAFF; CDR3nt: TGTGCCAGTCGACAGGGGGCAGGGACTGAAGCTTTCTTT; d_gene: TRBD1; v_gene: TRBV19; j_gene: TRBJ1-1; abundance: .
CDR3aa: CASSQEARGYYEQYF; CDR3nt: TGCGCCAGCAGCCAAGAGGCCAGGGGCTACTACGAGCAGTACTTC; d_gene: .; v_gene: TRBV4-3; j_gene: TRBJ2-7; abundance: .
CDR3aa: CASSSGLAMSGELFF; CDR3nt: TGTGCCAGTAGTTCGGGACTAGCGATGTCCGGGGAGCTGTTTTTT; d_gene: TRBD2; v_gene: TRBV19; j_gene: TRBJ2-2; abundance: .
CDR3aa: CASSQAGGGNEQFF; CDR3nt: TGTGCCAGCAGCCAAGCGGGAGGGGGCAATGAGCAGTTCTTC; d_gene: TRBD2; v_gene: TRBV3-1/TRBV3-2; j_gene: TRBJ2-1; abundance: .
CDR3aa: CASSVGQYNEQFF; CDR3nt: TGTGCCAGCAGCGTGGGACAGTACAATGAGCAGTTCTTC; d_gene: TRBD1; v_gene: TRBV5-6; j_gene: TRBJ2-1; abundance: .
CDR3aa: CASRGLPYNEQFF; CDR3nt: TGCGCCAGCAGGGGACTACCCTACAATGAGCAGTTCTTC; d_gene: TRBD2; v_gene: TRBV5-1; j_gene: TRBJ2-1; abundance: .
CDR3aa: CASSTIGLAYEQYF; CDR3nt: TGTGCCAGCAGTACCATAGGACTCGCCTACGAGCAGTACTTC; d_gene: .; v_gene: TRBV6-5; j_gene: TRBJ2-7; abundance: .
CDR3aa: CASSLAGSGRSSPTDTQYF; CDR3nt: TGTGCCAGCAGCTTGGCCGGTAGCGGGAGGTCCTCTCCCACAGATACGCAGTATTTT; d_gene: TRBD2; v_gene: TRBV5-6; j_gene: TRBJ2-3; abundance: few
CDR3aa: CASSDGPPGRYGYTF; CDR3nt: TGTGCCAGCAGTGATGGACCACCAGGGCGCTATGGCTACACCTTC; d_gene: .; v_gene: TRBV27; j_gene: TRBJ1-2; abundance: .
CDR3aa: CASSPQRQPGLAGSGGF; CDR3nt: TGCGCCAGCAGCCCACAAAGACAACCGGGACTAGCGGGGTCCGGGGGCTTC; d_gene: TRBD2; v_gene: TRBV4-3; j_gene: TRBJ2-7; abundance: .
CDR3aa: CASSQESTSTDTQYF; CDR3nt: TGCGCCAGCAGCCAAGAAAGTACTAGCACAGATACGCAGTATTTT; d_gene: .; v_gene: TRBV4-1; j_gene: TRBJ2-3; abundance: few
CDR3aa: CASSVAGGFGTEQYF; CDR3nt: TGTGCCAGCAGCGTAGCAGGGGGCTTCGGAACCGAGCAGTACTTC; d_gene: TRBD1; v_gene: TRBV9; j_gene: TRBJ2-7; abundance: few
CDR3aa: CASSLDPAGTANTF; CDR3nt: TGTGCCAGCAGCTTAGATCCGGCTGGGACAGCAAACACCTTC; d_gene: TRBD1; v_gene: TRBV11-2; j_gene: TRBJ1-2; abundance: .
CDR3aa: CASSSRQGGLNTEAFF; CDR3nt: TGTGCCAGCAGTTCTCGACAGGGGGGGCTGAACACTGAAGCTTTCTTT; d_gene: TRBD1; v_gene: TRBV28; j_gene: TRBJ1-1; abundance: .
CDR3aa: CASSRGGAVADTQYF; CDR3nt: TGTGCCAGCAGCCGAGGGGGCGCGGTCGCAGATACGCAGTATTTT; d_gene: TRBD1; v_gene: TRBV2; j_gene: TRBJ2-3; abundance: .
CDR3aa: CASRITGGSHEQYF; CDR3nt: TGTGCCAGCAGGATTACGGGTGGTTCCCACGAGCAGTACTTC; d_gene: .; v_gene: TRBV13; j_gene: TRBJ2-7; abundance: .
CDR3aa: CASSSYRGYTDTQYF; CDR3nt: TGTGCCAGCAGTTCTTACAGGGGATACACAGATACGCAGTATTTT; d_gene: TRBD1; v_gene: TRBV27; j_gene: TRBJ2-3; abundance: .
CDR3aa: CASSTTSLFTQYF; CDR3nt: TGTGCCAGCAGTACAACTAGCTTATTTACGCAGTATTTT; d_gene: .; v_gene: TRBV5-4; j_gene: TRBJ2-3; abundance: .
CDR3aa: CASSWDRERSPLHF; CDR3nt: TGTGCCAGCAGCTGGGACAGGGAACGGTCACCCCTCCACTTT; d_gene: TRBD1; v_gene: TRBV7-4; j_gene: TRBJ1-6; abundance: .